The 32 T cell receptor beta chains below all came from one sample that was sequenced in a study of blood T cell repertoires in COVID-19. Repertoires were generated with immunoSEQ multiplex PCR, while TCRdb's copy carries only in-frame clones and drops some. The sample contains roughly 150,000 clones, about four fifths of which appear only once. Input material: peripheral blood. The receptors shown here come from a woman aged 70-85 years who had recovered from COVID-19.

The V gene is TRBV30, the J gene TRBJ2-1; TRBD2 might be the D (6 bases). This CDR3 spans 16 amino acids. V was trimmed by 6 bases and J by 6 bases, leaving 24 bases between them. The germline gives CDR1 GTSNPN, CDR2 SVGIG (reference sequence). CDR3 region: CACHLETSVFGNEQFF. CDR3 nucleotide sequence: TGTGCCTGTCATCTAGAGACTAGTGTTTTCGGCAATGAGCAGTTCTTC.

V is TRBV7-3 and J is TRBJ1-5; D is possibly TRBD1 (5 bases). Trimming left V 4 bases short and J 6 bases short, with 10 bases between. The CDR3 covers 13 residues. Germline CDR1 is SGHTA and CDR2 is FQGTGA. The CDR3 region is CASSSQGGQPQHF. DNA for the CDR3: TGTGCCAGCAGCTCCCAGGGAGGTCAGCCCCAGCATTTT.

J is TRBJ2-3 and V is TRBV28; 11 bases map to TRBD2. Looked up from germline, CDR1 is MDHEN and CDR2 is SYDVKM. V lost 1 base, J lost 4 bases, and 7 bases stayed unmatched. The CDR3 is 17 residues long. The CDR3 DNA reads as TGTGCCAGCAGTTTATCCTTAGCGGGAGGGTGGCCAGATACGCAGTATTTT. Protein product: CASSLSLAGGWPDTQYF.

The CDR3 DNA sequence: TGTGCCAGCAGGCTGGCTAGCGGGAAAGAGACCCAGTACTTC. This encodes CASRLASGKETQYF. The chain links TRBV2 to TRBJ2-5; 9 positions match TRBD2. In germline, CDR1 is SNHLY, CDR2 FYNNEI. V shed 6 bases and J 3 bases; nucleotides not matched to a gene: 5. The length of the CDR3 is 14 residues.

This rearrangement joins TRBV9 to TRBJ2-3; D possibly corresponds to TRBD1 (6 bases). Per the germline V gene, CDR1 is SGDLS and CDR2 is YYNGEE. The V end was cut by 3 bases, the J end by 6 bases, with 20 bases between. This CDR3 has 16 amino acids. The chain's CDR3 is CASSASRGWSEDTQYF. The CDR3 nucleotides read TGTGCCAGCAGCGCATCCAGGGGCTGGTCCGAGGATACGCAGTATTTT.

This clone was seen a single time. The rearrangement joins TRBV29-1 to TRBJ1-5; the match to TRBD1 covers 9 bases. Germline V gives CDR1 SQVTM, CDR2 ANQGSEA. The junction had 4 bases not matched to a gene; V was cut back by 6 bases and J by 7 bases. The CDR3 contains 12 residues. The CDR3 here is CSVGQGSQPQHF. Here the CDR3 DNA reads TGCAGCGTGGGACAGGGAAGCCAGCCCCAGCATTTT.

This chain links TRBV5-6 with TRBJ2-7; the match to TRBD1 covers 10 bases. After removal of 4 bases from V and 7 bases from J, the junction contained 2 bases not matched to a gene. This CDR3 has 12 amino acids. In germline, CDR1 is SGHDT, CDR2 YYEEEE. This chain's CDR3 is CASSPGQGEQYF. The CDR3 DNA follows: TGTGCCAGCAGCCCGGGACAGGGGGAGCAGTACTTC.

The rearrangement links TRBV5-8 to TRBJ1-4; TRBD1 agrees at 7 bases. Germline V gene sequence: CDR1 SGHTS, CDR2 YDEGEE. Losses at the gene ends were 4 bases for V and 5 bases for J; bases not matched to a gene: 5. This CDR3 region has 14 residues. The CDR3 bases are TGTGCCAGCAGCCTGGGACAGTACAATGAAAAACTGTTTTTT. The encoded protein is CASSLGQYNEKLFF. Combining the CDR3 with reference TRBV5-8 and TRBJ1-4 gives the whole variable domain EAGVTQSPTHLIKTRGQQATLRCSPISGHTSVYWYQQALGLGLQFLLWYDEGEERNRGNFPPRFSGRQFPNYSSELNVNALELEDSALYLCASSLGQYNEKLFFGSGTQLSVL.

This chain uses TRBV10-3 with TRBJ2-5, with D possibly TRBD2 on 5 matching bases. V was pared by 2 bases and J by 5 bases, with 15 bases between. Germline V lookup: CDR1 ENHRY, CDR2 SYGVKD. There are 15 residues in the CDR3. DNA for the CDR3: TGTGCCATCAGTGAGCCAACTAGTACGGGCGAGACCCAGTACTTC. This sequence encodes CAISEPTSTGETQYF.

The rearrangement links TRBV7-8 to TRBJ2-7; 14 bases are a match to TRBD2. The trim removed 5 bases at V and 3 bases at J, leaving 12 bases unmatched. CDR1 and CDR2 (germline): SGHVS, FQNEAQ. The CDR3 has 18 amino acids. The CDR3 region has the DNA TGTGCCAGCAGCCACAGGACTAGCGGGGGGCCGGAAAACTACGAGCAGTACTTC. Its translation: CASSHRTSGGPENYEQYF.

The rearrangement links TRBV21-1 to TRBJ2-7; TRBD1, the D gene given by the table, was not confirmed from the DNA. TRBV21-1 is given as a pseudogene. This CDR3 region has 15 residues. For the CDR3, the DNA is TGTGCCAGCAGAATCGGGACAGGGGAGAACTACGAGCAGTACTTC. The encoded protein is CASRIGTGENYEQYF.

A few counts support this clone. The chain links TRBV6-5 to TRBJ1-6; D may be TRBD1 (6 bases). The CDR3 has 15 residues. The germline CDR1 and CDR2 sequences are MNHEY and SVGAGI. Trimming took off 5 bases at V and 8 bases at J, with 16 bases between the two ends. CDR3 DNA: TGTGCCAGCAGTAGGGGTAGGGGGGGGGATTCACCCCTCCACTTT. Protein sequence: CASSRGRGGDSPLHF.

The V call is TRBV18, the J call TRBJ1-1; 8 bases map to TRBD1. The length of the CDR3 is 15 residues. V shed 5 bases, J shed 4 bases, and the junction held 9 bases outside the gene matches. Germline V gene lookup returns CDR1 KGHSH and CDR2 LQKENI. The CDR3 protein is CASSSETGGRTEAFF. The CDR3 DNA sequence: TGTGCCAGCTCATCAGAAACAGGGGGACGCACTGAAGCTTTCTTT.

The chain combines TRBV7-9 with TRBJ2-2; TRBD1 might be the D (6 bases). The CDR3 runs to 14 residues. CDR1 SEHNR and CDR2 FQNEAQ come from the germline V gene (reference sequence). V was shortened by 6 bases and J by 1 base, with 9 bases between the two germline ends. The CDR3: CASRTTGNTGELFF. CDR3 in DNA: TGTGCCAGCAGAACGACAGGGAACACCGGGGAGCTGTTTTTT.

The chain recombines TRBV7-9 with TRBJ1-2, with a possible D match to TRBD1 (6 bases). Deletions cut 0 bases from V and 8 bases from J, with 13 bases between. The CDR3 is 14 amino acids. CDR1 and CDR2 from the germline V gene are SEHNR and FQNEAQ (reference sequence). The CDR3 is CASSLAARGLGYTF. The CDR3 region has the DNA TGTGCCAGCAGCTTAGCGGCGAGGGGGTTGGGCTACACCTTC.

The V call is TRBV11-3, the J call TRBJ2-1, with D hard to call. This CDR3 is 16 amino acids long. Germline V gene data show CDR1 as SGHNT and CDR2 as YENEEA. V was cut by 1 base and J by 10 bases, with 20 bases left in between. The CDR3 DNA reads TGTGCCAGCAGCTTAGGCCTAACCAGCGCCAAGGAGGAGCAGTTCTTC. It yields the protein CASSLGLTSAKEEQFF. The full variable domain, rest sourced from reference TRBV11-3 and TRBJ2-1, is EAGVVQSPRYKIIEKKQPVAFWCNPISGHNTLYWYLQNLGQGPELLIRYENEEAVDDSQLPKDRFSAERLKGVDSTLKIQPAELGDSAVYLCASSLGLTSAKEEQFFGPGTRLTVL.

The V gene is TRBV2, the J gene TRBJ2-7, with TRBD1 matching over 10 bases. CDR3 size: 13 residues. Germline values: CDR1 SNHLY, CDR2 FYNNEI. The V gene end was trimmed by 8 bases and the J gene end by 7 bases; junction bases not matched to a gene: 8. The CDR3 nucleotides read TGTGCCAGCGGCCGGGACAGGGGTCGGGAGCAGTACTTC. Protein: CASGRDRGREQYF.

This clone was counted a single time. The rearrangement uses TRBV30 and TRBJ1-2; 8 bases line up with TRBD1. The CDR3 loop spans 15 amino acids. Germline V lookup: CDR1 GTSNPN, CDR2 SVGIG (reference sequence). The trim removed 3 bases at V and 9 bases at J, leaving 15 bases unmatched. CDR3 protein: CAWSPRGLQGLSYTF. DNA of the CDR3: TGTGCCTGGAGCCCCAGGGGGCTTCAGGGGTTGAGCTACACCTTC.

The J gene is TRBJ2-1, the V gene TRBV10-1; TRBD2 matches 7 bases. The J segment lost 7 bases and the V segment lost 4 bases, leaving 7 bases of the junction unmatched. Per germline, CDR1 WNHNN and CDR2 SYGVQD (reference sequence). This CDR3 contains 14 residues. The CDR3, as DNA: TGCGCCAGCAGTGTTGGTGGGGGGGGGAATGAGCAGTTCTTC. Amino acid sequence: CASSVGGGGNEQFF.

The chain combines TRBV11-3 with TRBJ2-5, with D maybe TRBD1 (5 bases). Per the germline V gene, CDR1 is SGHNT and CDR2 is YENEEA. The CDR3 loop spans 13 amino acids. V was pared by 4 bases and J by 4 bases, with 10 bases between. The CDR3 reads CASSSRVSETQYF. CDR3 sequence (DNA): TGTGCCAGCAGCTCCAGGGTCTCAGAGACCCAGTACTTC.

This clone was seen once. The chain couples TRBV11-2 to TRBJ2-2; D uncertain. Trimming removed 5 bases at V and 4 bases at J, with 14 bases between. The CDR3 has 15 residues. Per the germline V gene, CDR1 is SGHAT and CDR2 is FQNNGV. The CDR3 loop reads CASSPGGPLTGELFF. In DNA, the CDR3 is TGTGCCAGCAGCCCCGGTGGTCCCCTCACCGGGGAGCTGTTTTTT.

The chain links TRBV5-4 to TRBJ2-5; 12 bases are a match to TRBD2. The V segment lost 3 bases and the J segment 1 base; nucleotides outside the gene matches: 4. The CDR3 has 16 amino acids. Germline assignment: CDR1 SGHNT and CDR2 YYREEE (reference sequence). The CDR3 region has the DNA TGTGCCAGCAGCTCTGGACTAGCGGGACCCCAAGAGACCCAGTACTTC. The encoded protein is CASSSGLAGPQETQYF. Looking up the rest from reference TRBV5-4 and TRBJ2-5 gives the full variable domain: ETGVTQSPTHLIKTRGQQVTLRCSSQSGHNTVSWYQQALGQGPQFIFQYYREEENGRGNFPPRFSGLQFPNYSSELNVNALELDDSALYLCASSSGLAGPQETQYFGPGTRLLVL.

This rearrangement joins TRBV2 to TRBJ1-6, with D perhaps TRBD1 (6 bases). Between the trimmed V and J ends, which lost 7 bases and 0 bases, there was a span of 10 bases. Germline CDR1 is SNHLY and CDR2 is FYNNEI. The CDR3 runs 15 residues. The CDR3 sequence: CASKGGGSYNSPLHF. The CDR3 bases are TGTGCCAGCAAGGGAGGGGGCTCCTATAATTCACCCCTCCACTTT. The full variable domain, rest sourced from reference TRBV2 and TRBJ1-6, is EPEVTQTPSHQVTQMGQEVILRCVPISNHLYFYWYRQILGQKVEFLVSFYNNEISEKSEIFDDQFSVERPDGSNFTLKIRSTKLEDSAMYFCASKGGGSYNSPLHFGNGTRLTVT.

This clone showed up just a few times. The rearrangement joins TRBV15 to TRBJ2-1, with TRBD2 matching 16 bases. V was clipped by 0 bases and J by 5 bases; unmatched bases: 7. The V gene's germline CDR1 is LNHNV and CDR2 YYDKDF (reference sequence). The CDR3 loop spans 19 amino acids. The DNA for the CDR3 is TGTGCCACCAGCAGAGACCGCGGGACTAGCGGGAGGGGTCACAATGAGCAGTTCTTC. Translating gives CATSRDRGTSGRGHNEQFF.

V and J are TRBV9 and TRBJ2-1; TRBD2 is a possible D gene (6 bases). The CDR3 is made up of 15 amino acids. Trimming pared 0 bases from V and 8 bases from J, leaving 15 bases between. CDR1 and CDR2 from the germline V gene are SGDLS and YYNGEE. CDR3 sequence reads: CASSVGVRGGDEQFF. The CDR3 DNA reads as TGTGCCAGCAGCGTAGGGGTTAGGGGCGGGGATGAGCAGTTCTTC.

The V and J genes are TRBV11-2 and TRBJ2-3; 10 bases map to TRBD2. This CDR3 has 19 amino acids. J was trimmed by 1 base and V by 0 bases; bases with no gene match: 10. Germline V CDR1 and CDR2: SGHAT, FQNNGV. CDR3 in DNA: TGTGCCAGCAGCTTAGATCCCCCTTCTCTAGCGGGGGGCACAGATACGCAGTATTTT. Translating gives CASSLDPPSLAGGTDTQYF.

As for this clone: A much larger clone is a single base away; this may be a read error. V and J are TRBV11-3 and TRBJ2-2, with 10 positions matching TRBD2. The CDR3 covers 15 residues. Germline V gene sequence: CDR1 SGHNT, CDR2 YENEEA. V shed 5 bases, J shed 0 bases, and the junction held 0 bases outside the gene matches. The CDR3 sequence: CASSTSGTNTGELFF. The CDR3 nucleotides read TGTGCCAGCAGCACTAGCGGGACGAACACCGGGGAGCTGTTTTTT.

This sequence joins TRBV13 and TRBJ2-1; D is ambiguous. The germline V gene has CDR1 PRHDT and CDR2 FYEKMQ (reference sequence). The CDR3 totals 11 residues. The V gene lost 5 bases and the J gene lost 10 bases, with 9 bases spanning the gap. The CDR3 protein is CASSLLSEQFF. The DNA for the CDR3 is TGTGCCAGCAGCCTCCTCTCCGAGCAGTTCTTC.

The DNA for the CDR3 is TGTGCCATCAGTGAGTCCGGGACTCCCCGAGGCCATGAGACCCAGTACTTC. This codes for CAISESGTPRGHETQYF. The chain combines TRBV10-3 with TRBJ2-5; TRBD2 might be the D (6 bases). Deletions cut 0 bases from V and 5 bases from J, with 19 bases between. Germline assignment: CDR1 ENHRY and CDR2 SYGVKD. This CDR3 region has 17 residues.

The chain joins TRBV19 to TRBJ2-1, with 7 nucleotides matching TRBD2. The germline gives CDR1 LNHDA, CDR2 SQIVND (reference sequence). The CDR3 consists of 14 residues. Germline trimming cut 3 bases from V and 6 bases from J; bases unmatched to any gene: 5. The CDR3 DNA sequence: TGTGCCAGTAGTATGGTAGCGGGTCCCAATGAGCAGTTCTTC. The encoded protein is CASSMVAGPNEQFF.

The CDR3 spells CASSPPAGLAGENIQYF. As DNA, the CDR3 is TGTGCCAGCTCACCACCGGCGGGACTAGCGGGGGAAAACATTCAGTACTTC. The gene calls are TRBV18 and TRBJ2-4; 14 bases line up with TRBD2. Germline-derived CDR1 and CDR2 are KGHSH and LQKENI. CDR3 size: 17 residues. Trimming removed 0 bases from V and 5 bases from J; junction bases left unmatched: 3.

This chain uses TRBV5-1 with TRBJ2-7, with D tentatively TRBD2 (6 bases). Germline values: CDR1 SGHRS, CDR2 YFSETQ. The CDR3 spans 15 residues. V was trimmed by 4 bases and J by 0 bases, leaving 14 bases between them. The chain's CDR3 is CASSPDGGSSYEQYF. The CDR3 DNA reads TGCGCCAGCAGCCCGGACGGAGGGAGCTCCTACGAGCAGTACTTC.